A selection of T cell receptor beta chains follows, all from one sample in a study of blood T cells in healthy people across ages. One entry per CDR3 protein results from TCRdb running MiXCR on the 5' RACE reads. The data contain fewer than 900,000 distinct CDR3 sequences, about 42% of them singletons. The sample was blood. Receptor source: a woman aged 55-69 years in good health. Both conserved end residues are part of each CDR3. The D gene is left open where the match is weak. Only some rows state a clone size, as once, few, many or a class for expanded clones.

NA	13	TRBV7-2	TRBJ1-1	NA	CASSLPPVTEAFF	TGTGCCAGCAGCCTCCCGCCAGTCACTGAAGCTTTCTTT
NA	20	TRBV7-8	TRBJ2-3	NA	CASSLNRAGSSIVYTDTQYF	TGTGCCAGCAGCTTAAATCGTGCGGGCTCATCTATAGTATACACAGATACGCAGTATTTT
NA	12	TRBV25-1	TRBJ1-6	many	CASSDRNSPLHF	TGTGCCAGCAGTGACCGTAATTCACCCCTCCACTTT
TRBD1	15	TRBV10-3	TRBJ1-2	few	CAISESTGQNYGYTF	TGTGCCATCAGTGAGTCGACAGGGCAAAACTATGGCTACACCTTC
TRBD1	18	TRBV28	TRBJ1-3	few	CASSFLTWDRGLGNTIYF	TGTGCCAGCAGTTTCCTCACCTGGGACAGGGGGCTAGGAAACACCATATATTTT
NA	14	TRBV14	TRBJ1-1	NA	CASSHGASAAEAFF	TGTGCCAGCAGCCACGGAGCGTCGGCAGCTGAAGCTTTCTTT
NA	15	TRBV20-1	TRBJ2-7	few	CSARDQGGSLYEQYF	TGCAGTGCTAGAGATCAAGGCGGGTCCCTGTACGAGCAGTACTTC
NA	14	TRBV2	TRBJ2-3	NA	CASSRTVIGDTQYF	TGTGCCAGTTCGCGGACAGTAATTGGAGATACGCAGTATTTT
NA	14	TRBV20-1	TRBJ2-7	NA	CSARGGLNYYEQYF	TGCAGTGCTAGAGGAGGACTTAACTACTACGAGCAGTACTTC
NA	14	TRBV20-1	TRBJ2-1	NA	CSARDPRRTNEQFF	TGCAGTGCTAGAGATCCCCGCAGAACCAATGAGCAGTTCTTC